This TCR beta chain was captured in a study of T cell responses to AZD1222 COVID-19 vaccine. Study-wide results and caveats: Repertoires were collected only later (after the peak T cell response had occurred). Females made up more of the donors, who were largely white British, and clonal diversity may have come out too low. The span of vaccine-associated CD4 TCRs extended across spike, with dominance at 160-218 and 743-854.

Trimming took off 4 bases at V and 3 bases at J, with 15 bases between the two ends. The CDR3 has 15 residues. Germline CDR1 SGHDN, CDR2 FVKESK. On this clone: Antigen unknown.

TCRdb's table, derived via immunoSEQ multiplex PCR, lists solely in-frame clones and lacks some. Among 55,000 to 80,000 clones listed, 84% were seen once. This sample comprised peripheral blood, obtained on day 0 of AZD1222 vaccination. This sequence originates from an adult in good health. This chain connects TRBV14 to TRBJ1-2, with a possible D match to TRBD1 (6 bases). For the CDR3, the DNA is TGTGCCAGCAGCCCGTTCACAGGGATGGACTATGGCTACACCTTC. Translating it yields CASSPFTGMDYGYTF.